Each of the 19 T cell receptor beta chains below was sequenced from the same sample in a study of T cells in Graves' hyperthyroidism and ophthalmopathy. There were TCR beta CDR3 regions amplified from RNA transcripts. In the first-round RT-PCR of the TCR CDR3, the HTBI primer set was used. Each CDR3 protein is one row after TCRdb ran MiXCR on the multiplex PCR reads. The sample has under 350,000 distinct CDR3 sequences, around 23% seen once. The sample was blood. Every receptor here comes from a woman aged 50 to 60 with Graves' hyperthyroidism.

In DNA, the CDR3 is TGTGCCAGCAGCCTCAAGCGGAGCCCCCACGAGCAGTACTTC. It specifies CASSLKRSPHEQYF. The chain carries TRBV5-4 and TRBJ2-7, with TRBD2 as a possible D gene (5 bases). V was clipped by 4 bases and J by 5 bases, with 16 bases between them. CDR1 is SGHNT, CDR2 YYREEE, per germline (reference sequence). CDR3 size: 14 residues. The entire variable domain, with the rest obtained from reference TRBV5-4 and TRBJ2-7, is as follows: ETGVTQSPTHLIKTRGQQVTLRCSSQSGHNTVSWYQQALGQGPQFIFQYYREEENGRGNFPPRFSGLQFPNYSSELNVNALELDDSALYLCASSLKRSPHEQYFGPGTRLTVT.

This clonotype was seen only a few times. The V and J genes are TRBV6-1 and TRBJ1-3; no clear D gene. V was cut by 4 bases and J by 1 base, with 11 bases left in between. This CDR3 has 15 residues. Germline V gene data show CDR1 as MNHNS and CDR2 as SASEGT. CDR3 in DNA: TGTGCCAGCAGTGTTGTTTGGGCGTCTGGAAACACCATATATTTT. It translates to CASSVVWASGNTIYF.

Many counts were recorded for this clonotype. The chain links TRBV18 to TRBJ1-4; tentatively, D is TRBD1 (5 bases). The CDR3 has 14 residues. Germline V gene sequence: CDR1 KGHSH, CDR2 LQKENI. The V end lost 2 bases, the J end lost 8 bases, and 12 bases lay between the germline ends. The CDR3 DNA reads TGTGCCAGCTCACCAGGGGCAGCGGGGGAAAAACTGTTTTTT. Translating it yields CASSPGAAGEKLFF.

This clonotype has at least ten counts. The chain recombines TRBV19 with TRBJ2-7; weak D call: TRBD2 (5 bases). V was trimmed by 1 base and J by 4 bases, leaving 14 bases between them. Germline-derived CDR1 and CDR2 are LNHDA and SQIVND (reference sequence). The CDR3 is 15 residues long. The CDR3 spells CASSIGAAEGYEQYF. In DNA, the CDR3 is TGTGCCAGTAGTATAGGCGCAGCGGAAGGATACGAGCAGTACTTC.

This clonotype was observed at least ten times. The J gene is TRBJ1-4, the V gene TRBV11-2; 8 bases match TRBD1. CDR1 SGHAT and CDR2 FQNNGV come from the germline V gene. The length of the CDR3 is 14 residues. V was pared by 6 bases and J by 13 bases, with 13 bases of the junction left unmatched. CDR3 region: CASRFDRGGGVLFF. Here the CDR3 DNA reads TGTGCCAGCAGATTTGACAGGGGAGGAGGTGTACTGTTTTTT.

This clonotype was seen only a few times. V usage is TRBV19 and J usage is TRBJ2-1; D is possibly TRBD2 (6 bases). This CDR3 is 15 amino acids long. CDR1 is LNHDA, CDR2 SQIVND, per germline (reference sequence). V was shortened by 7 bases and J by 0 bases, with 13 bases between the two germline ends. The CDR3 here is CASKIVGGSYNEQFF. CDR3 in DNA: TGTGCCAGTAAAATCGTGGGGGGCTCCTACAATGAGCAGTTCTTC. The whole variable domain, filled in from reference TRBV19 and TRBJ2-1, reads DGGITQSPKYLFRKEGQNVTLSCEQNLNHDAMYWYRQDPGQGLRLIYYSQIVNDFQKGDIAEGYSVSREKKESFPLTVTSAQKNPTAFYLCASKIVGGSYNEQFFGPGTRLTVL.

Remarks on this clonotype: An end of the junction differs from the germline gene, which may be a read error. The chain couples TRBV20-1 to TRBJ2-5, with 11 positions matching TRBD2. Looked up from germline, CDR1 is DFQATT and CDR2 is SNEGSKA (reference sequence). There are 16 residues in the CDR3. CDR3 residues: CSASSPGLAVQETQYF. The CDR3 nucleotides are TGCAGCGCTAGTTCTCCGGGACTAGCGGTACAAGAGACCCAGTACTTC.

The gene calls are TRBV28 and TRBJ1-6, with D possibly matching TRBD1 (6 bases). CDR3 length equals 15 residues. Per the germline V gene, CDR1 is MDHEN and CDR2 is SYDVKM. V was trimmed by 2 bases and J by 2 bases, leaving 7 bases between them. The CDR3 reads CASSLAGAYNSPLHF. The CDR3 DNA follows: TGTGCCAGCAGTTTAGCAGGGGCCTATAATTCACCCCTCCACTTT.

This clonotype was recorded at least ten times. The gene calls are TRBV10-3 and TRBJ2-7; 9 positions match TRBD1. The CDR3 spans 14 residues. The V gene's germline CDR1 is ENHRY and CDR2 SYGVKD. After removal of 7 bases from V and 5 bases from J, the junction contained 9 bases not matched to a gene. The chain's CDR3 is CAIKSGQGHNEQYF. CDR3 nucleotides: TGTGCCATCAAATCGGGACAGGGTCACAACGAGCAGTACTTC.

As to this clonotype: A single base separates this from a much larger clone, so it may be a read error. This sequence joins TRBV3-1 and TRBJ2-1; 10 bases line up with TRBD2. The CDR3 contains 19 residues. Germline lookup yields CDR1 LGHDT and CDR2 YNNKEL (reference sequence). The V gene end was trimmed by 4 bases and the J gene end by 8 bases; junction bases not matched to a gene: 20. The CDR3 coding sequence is TGTGCCAGCAGCCTCCCACAGAGGTCTAGCGGGGGCCCTGACGATGAGCAGTTCTTC. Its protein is CASSLPQRSSGGPDDEQFF.

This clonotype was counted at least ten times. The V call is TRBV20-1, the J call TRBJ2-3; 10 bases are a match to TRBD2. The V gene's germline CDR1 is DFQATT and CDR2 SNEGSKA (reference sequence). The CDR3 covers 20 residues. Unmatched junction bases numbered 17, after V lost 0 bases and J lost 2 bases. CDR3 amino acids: CSARDTLDPLAGGFTDTQYF. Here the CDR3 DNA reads TGCAGTGCTAGAGATACCCTCGATCCCTTAGCGGGAGGATTCACAGATACGCAGTATTTT.

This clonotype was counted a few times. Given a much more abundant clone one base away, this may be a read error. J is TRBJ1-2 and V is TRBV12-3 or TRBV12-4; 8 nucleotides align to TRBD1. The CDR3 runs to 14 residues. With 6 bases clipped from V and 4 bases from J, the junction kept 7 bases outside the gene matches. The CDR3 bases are TGTGCCAGCAGGCGGACAGGGACAAGCTATGGCTACACCTTC. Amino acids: CASRRTGTSYGYTF.

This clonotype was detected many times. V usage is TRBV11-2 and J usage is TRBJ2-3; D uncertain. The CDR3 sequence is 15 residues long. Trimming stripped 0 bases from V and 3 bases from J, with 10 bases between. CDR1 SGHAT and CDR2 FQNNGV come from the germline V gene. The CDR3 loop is CASSLEGIRTDTQYF. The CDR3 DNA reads TGTGCCAGCAGCTTAGAGGGCATCCGTACAGATACGCAGTATTTT.

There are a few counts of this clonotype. Written as DNA, the CDR3 is TGCAGCGTTGAAGGTCAGAGCTCCTACGAGCAGTACTTC. It is translated as CSVEGQSSYEQYF. This chain links TRBV29-1 with TRBJ2-7; no clear D. V was pared by 1 base and J by 0 bases, with 7 bases between. CDR1 and CDR2 from the germline V gene are SQVTM and ANQGSEA. The CDR3 is 13 amino acids.

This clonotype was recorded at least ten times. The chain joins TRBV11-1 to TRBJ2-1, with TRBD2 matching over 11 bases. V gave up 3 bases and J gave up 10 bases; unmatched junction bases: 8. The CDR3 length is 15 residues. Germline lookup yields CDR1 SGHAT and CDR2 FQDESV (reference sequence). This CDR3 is CASSLSSGRAREQFF. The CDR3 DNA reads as TGTGCCAGCAGCTTGAGTAGCGGGAGGGCCAGGGAGCAGTTCTTC.

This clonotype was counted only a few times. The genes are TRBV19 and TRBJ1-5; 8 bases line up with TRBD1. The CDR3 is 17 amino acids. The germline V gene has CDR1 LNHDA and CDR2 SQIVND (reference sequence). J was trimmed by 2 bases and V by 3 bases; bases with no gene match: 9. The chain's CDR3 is CASSIRTGGLGNQPQHF. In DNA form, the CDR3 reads TGTGCCAGTAGTATCAGAACAGGGGGTCTTGGCAATCAGCCCCAGCATTTT.

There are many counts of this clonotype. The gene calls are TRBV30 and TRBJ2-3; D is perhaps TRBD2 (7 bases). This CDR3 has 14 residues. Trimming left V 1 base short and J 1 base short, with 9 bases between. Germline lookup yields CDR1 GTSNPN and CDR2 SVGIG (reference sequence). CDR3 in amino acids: CAWSAGGGTDTQYF. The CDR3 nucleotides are TGTGCCTGGAGTGCGGGGGGCGGCACAGATACGCAGTATTTT. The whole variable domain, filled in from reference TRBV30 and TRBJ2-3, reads SQTIHQWPATLVQPVGSPLSLECTVEGTSNPNLYWYRQAAGRGLQLLFYSVGIGQISSEVPQNLSASRPQDRQFILSSKKLLLSDSGFYLCAWSAGGGTDTQYFGPGTRLTVL.

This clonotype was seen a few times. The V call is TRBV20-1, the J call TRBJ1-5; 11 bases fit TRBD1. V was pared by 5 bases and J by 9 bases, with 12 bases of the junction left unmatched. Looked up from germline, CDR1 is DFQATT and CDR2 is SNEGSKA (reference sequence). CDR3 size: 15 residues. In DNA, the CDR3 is TGCAGTGCTGACTACGGGGGACAGGGGGGGGGGCCCCAGCATTTT. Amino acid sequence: CSADYGGQGGGPQHF.

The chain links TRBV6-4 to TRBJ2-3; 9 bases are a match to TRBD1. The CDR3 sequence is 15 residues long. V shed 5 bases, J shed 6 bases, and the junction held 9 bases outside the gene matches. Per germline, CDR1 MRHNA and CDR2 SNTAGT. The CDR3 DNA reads TGTGCCAGCAGTAACCGGGACAGGGATACCGATACGCAGTATTTT. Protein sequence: CASSNRDRDTDTQYF.